One and the same sample provided the 28 T cell receptor beta chains below, sequenced in a study of a mutant IDH1 vaccine in newly diagnosed glioma (dated by TCRdb to about 2021). Library generation was performed with the immunoSEQ multiplex PCR assay. Drawn from immuneACCESS, this table holds only the in-frame rearrangements with V and J called that TCRdb kept. Clones are partly lost; checked studies trace under half to an unresolved V gene and leave the rest unexplained. The sample contains about 66,000 clones, 80% to 90% of them found a single time. 2.9% of the sample goes to the ten largest clones. The sample's time point label, in plain terms: baseline, week 1 (first vaccination visit). In light of the paper, this sample's treatment or condition label describes: pre-vaccination baseline after standard-of-care therapy. Material: PBMCs, obtained from a glioma patient treated with radiotherapy, temozolomide or both. These receptors were taken from a man aged 25 to 40 with glioma.

The rearrangement joins TRBV30 to TRBJ1-5, with TRBD1 matching over 7 bases. Trimming took 4 bases from V and 6 from J; bases not matched to a gene: 15. Germline assignment: CDR1 GTSNPN and CDR2 SVGIG (reference sequence). The CDR3 is 16 amino acids. The CDR3 spells CAWTTGVIGGIQPQHF. The CDR3 nucleotides are TGTGCCTGGACCACAGGGGTGATAGGGGGTATTCAGCCCCAGCATTTT.

This chain uses TRBV28 with TRBJ1-2, with TRBD1 matching 8 bases. The CDR3 is 15 amino acids. The trim removed 1 base at V and 4 bases at J, leaving 5 bases unmatched. Germline V CDR1 and CDR2: MDHEN, SYDVKM. The CDR3 loop is CASSLSKTGVYGYTF. CDR3 DNA sequence: TGTGCCAGCAGTTTATCCAAGACAGGGGTCTATGGCTACACCTTC.

V and J are TRBV19 and TRBJ2-1; TRBD1 or TRBD2 may be the D gene (5 bases each). CDR1 LNHDA and CDR2 SQIVND come from the germline V gene (reference sequence). CDR3 length: 14 residues. Trimming shortened V by 10 bases and J by 0 bases, and 13 bases separated the two germline ends. The CDR3 is CATRDGSSYNEQFF. CDR3 bases: TGTGCCACCCGGGACGGAAGCTCCTACAATGAGCAGTTCTTC.

The genes are TRBV6-6 and TRBJ2-7; D remains unclear. CDR1 and CDR2 from the germline V gene are MNHNY and SVGAGI (reference sequence). Trimming stripped 4 bases from V and 3 bases from J, with 13 bases between. The CDR3 runs 14 residues. The CDR3 is CASSSRITFYEQYF. CDR3 in DNA: TGTGCCAGCAGTTCAAGGATAACTTTCTACGAGCAGTACTTC.

This clone was counted between two and nine times. The chain uses TRBV5-1 and TRBJ1-1; no definite D call. CDR1 is SGHRS and CDR2 is YFSETQ in the germline V gene. Trimming pared 5 bases from V and 1 base from J, leaving 9 bases between. This CDR3 spans 13 amino acids. The CDR3 region has the DNA TGCGCCAGCAGGCAGAGTTCGAACACTGAAGCTTTCTTT. This codes for CASRQSSNTEAFF. The full variable domain, with the rest looked up from reference TRBV5-1 and TRBJ1-1, is KAGVTQTPRYLIKTRGQQVTLSCSPISGHRSVSWYQQTPGQGLQFLFEYFSETQRNKGNFPGRFSGRQFSNSRSEMNVSTLELGDSALYLCASRQSSNTEAFFGQGTRLTVV.

The CDR3, as DNA: TGTGCCAGCAGTGAGACTAGCGGGGGCACAGATACGCAGTATTTT. Protein: CASSETSGGTDTQYF. The rearrangement joins TRBV6-4 to TRBJ2-3; 11 nucleotides match TRBD2. V trimming: 3 bases; J trimming: 1 base; junction bases outside the gene matches: 0. The CDR3 length is 15 residues. Germline-derived CDR1 and CDR2 are MRHNA and SNTAGT.

The rearrangement links TRBV19 to TRBJ1-6; no clear D gene. The germline CDR1 and CDR2 sequences are LNHDA and SQIVND (reference sequence). Trimming cost V 4 bases and J 4 bases, with 14 bases left between them. The CDR3 length is 16 residues. CDR3 in amino acids: CASSSYHRGYNSPLHF. CDR3 DNA: TGTGCCAGTAGTAGTTATCACCGGGGTTATAATTCACCCCTCCACTTT. Using reference TRBV19 and TRBJ1-6 for the parts outside the CDR3, the full variable domain is DGGITQSPKYLFRKEGQNVTLSCEQNLNHDAMYWYRQDPGQGLRLIYYSQIVNDFQKGDIAEGYSVSREKKESFPLTVTSAQKNPTAFYLCASSSYHRGYNSPLHFGNGTRLTVT.

The chain carries TRBV19 and TRBJ2-7; D gene unclear. Germline loops: CDR1 LNHDA, CDR2 SQIVND (reference sequence). Trimming pared 5 bases from V and 3 bases from J, leaving 11 bases between. The CDR3 covers 13 residues. The CDR3 loop is CASSYGSVYEQYF. DNA for the CDR3: TGTGCCAGTAGTTATGGGTCTGTCTACGAGCAGTACTTC.

V is TRBV7-9 and J is TRBJ2-3, with 10 bases that match TRBD1. The CDR3 loop spans 14 amino acids. The J segment lost 4 bases and the V segment lost 5 bases, leaving 3 bases of the junction unmatched. Germline CDR1 is SEHNR and CDR2 is FQNEAQ (reference sequence). The CDR3 nucleotides read TGTGCCAGCAGCCACGGGACAGGGGCAGATACGCAGTATTTT. The encoded protein is CASSHGTGADTQYF.

This clone was picked up one time. The rearrangement links TRBV10-3 to TRBJ2-1; 9 bases align to TRBD1. The CDR3 length is 15 residues. V was clipped by 6 bases and J by 4 bases; unmatched bases: 7. Per the germline V gene, CDR1 is ENHRY and CDR2 is SYGVKD. CDR3 coding DNA: TGTGCCATCAGAGGGGGACAGGGCTTATACAATGAGCAGTTCTTC. Amino acids: CAIRGGQGLYNEQFF.

The chain is built from TRBV27 and TRBJ1-4; TRBD1 matches 7 bases. Germline V gene lookup returns CDR1 MNHEY and CDR2 SMNVEV (reference sequence). This CDR3 has 15 residues. The V and J ends lost 5 bases and 4 bases, in that order; junction bases with no gene match: 7. CDR3 coding DNA: TGTGCCAGCAGTCCGCAGGGGGACTATAATGAAAAACTGTTTTTT. Amino acid sequence: CASSPQGDYNEKLFF.

This sequence joins TRBV6-5 and TRBJ2-7; perhaps D is TRBD1 or TRBD2 (6 bases each). Germline-derived CDR1 and CDR2 are MNHEY and SVGAGI. V dropped 9 bases and J dropped 5 bases, with 11 bases sitting between them. The CDR3 contains 11 residues. CDR3 in DNA: TGTGCCAGTATGGGGGGCAACGAGCAGTACTTC. Its protein product is CASMGGNEQYF.

The chain links TRBV6-5 to TRBJ2-1; the D gene is possibly TRBD1 (6 bases). CDR1 and CDR2 from the germline V gene are MNHEY and SVGAGI. This CDR3 has 15 amino acids. V dropped 7 bases and J dropped 2 bases, with 15 bases sitting between them. As DNA, the CDR3 is TGTGCCAGCAATACAGGGCGCCAAACCTACAATGAGCAGTTCTTC. It yields the protein CASNTGRQTYNEQFF.

The V and J genes are TRBV29-1 and TRBJ1-4; maybe TRBD1 (6 bases). Deletions cut 0 bases from V and 7 bases from J, with 18 bases between. From germline, CDR1 is SQVTM and CDR2 ANQGSEA. This CDR3 region has 16 residues. CDR3 nucleotide sequence: TGCAGCGTTGAAGATTGGGGCACGGGGGCGGGTGAAAAACTGTTTTTT. It specifies CSVEDWGTGAGEKLFF.

This clone was detected only once. The chain employs TRBV5-4 and TRBJ1-2, with D maybe TRBD1 (5 bases). This CDR3 comprises 14 residues. V lost 1 base and J lost 4, with 11 bases in between. Germline V gene sequence: CDR1 SGHNT, CDR2 YYREEE (reference sequence). The DNA for the CDR3 is TGTGCCAGCAGCTTGAGTACGGACATCTATGGCTACACCTTC. This codes for CASSLSTDIYGYTF.

CDR3 in amino acids: CASSSGTGGIRNTEAFF. The CDR3 DNA sequence: TGTGCCAGCAGCTCCGGGACAGGGGGCATTAGGAACACTGAAGCTTTCTTT. V usage is TRBV7-8 and J usage is TRBJ1-1, with TRBD1 identical over 12 bases. CDR3 length: 17 residues. Germline V CDR1 and CDR2: SGHVS, FQNEAQ. Unmatched junction bases numbered 7, after V lost 4 bases and J lost 1 base.

This chain joins TRBV11-3 and TRBJ2-5; D remains unclear. V lost 0 bases and J lost 3, with 8 bases in between. Germline lookup yields CDR1 SGHNT and CDR2 YENEEA. This CDR3 region has 14 residues. CDR3 protein: CASSLDSGEETQYF. Written as DNA, the CDR3 is TGTGCCAGCAGCTTAGATTCGGGTGAAGAGACCCAGTACTTC.

V usage is TRBV29-1 and J usage is TRBJ1-2, with TRBD1 matching 9 bases. The junction had 13 bases not matched to a gene; V was cut back by 5 bases and J by 6 bases. The CDR3 is 15 residues long. CDR1 and CDR2 (germline): SQVTM, ANQGSEA. The CDR3 DNA sequence: TGCAGCGTTTTGAAGGGGACAGGGATGAAGAATGGCTACACCTTC. Residues: CSVLKGTGMKNGYTF.

The rearrangement joins TRBV25-1 to TRBJ1-4; D gene ambiguous. This CDR3 has 14 residues. CDR1 is MGHDK and CDR2 is SYGVNS in the germline V gene. V shed 2 bases and J shed 3 bases, with 7 bases lying between them. This CDR3 is CASSEGVANEKLFF. The CDR3, as DNA: TGTGCCAGCAGTGAAGGGGTGGCTAATGAAAAACTGTTTTTT.

V is TRBV5-6 and J is TRBJ2-1; D unresolved. The CDR3 spans 16 residues. CDR1 SGHDT and CDR2 YYEEEE come from the germline V gene. Trimming took 0 bases from V and 0 from J, leaving 10 bases between them. The CDR3 DNA reads TGTGCCAGCAGCTTGGGCCAGTCCGGCTCCTACAATGAGCAGTTCTTC. Translation gives CASSLGQSGSYNEQFF. The full variable domain, in which reference TRBV5-6 and TRBJ2-1 provide the parts outside the CDR3, is DAGVTQSPTHLIKTRGQQVTLRCSPKSGHDTVSWYQQALGQGPQFIFQYYEEEERQRGNFPDRFSGHQFPNYSSELNVNALLLGDSALYLCASSLGQSGSYNEQFFGPGTRLTVL.

The chain is built from TRBV7-2 and TRBJ2-3; D call uncertain. The CDR3 contains 16 residues. Germline V gene sequence: CDR1 SGHTA, CDR2 FQGNSA. Trimming stripped 5 bases from V and 6 bases from J, with 21 bases between. In DNA, the CDR3 is TGTGCCAGCAGCCTATATAAGGGCCCCGGCTTTGATACGCAGTATTTT. Translation: CASSLYKGPGFDTQYF.

This clone was recorded a few times. CDR3 protein: CASTPLGGRIDPSNQPQHF. As DNA, the CDR3 is TGTGCCAGTACACCTCTAGGGGGACGGATCGATCCTAGCAATCAGCCCCAGCATTTT. The rearrangement joins TRBV19 to TRBJ1-5, with D possibly TRBD1 on 6 matching bases. The CDR3 sequence is 19 residues long. Between the trimmed V and J ends, which lost 7 bases and 0 bases, there was a span of 25 bases. Germline CDR1 LNHDA, CDR2 SQIVND (reference sequence).

This rearrangement joins TRBV4-2 to TRBJ2-3; 13 bases are a match to TRBD2. Germline-derived CDR1 and CDR2 are LGHNA and YNFKEQ. The CDR3 is 18 residues long. Losses at the gene ends were 3 bases for V and 3 bases for J; bases not matched to a gene: 9. The chain's CDR3 is CASSHATSGGRWTDTQYF. The CDR3 coding sequence is TGTGCCAGCAGCCACGCGACTAGCGGGGGGCGTTGGACAGATACGCAGTATTTT.

The rearrangement links TRBV7-9 to TRBJ2-7; 8 bases align to TRBD1. In germline, CDR1 is SEHNR, CDR2 FQNEAQ (reference sequence). CDR3 length equals 14 residues. The junction had 8 bases not matched to a gene; V was cut back by 5 bases and J by 5 bases. DNA of the CDR3: TGTGCCAGCAGCCGAACCGGACAGGGCCACGAGCAGTACTTC. This codes for CASSRTGQGHEQYF.

The V gene is TRBV28, the J gene TRBJ2-7, with a weak D call TRBD1 (6 bases). Trimming stripped 4 bases from V and 6 bases from J, with 7 bases between. The CDR3 spans 11 residues. Per the germline V gene, CDR1 is MDHEN and CDR2 is SYDVKM. CDR3: CASSWDTEQYF. In DNA, the CDR3 is TGTGCCAGCAGTTGGGACACCGAGCAGTACTTC.

This clone was observed once. The chain employs TRBV18 and TRBJ2-7; 8 bases agree with TRBD1. The CDR3 contains 13 residues. The trim removed 0 bases at V and 13 bases at J, leaving 8 bases unmatched. Germline V gives CDR1 KGHSH, CDR2 LQKENI. CDR3 loop: CASSPPSGQAPYF. Here the CDR3 DNA reads TGTGCCAGCTCACCACCGTCGGGACAGGCACCTTACTTC.

The gene calls are TRBV5-6 and TRBJ2-1; TRBD1 matches 8 bases. This CDR3 has 16 amino acids. CDR1 is SGHDT, CDR2 YYEEEE, per germline. V lost 4 bases, J lost 10 bases, and 16 bases stayed unmatched. In DNA form, the CDR3 reads TGTGCCAGCAGCCCTACTAGCAGGACAGGGTCGAGGGAGCAGTTCTTC. It translates to CASSPTSRTGSREQFF.

The chain uses TRBV28 and TRBJ2-7; D assignment may be TRBD1 or TRBD2 (6 bases each). CDR1 MDHEN and CDR2 SYDVKM come from the germline V gene. V was clipped by 5 bases and J by 3 bases, with 23 bases between them. The CDR3 loop spans 17 amino acids. This chain's CDR3 is CASSRDFRGGDLYEQYF. CDR3 bases: TGTGCCAGCAGTCGCGACTTCAGGGGCGGGGACCTCTACGAGCAGTACTTC.